Below, 23 T cell receptor beta chains from the same sample are listed, as sequenced in a study of cytomegalovirus exposure and HLA in healthy donors. The PCR used 60 Vbeta and 13 Jbeta primers. Profiled with immunoSEQ multiplex PCR; TCRdb holds only in-frame clones, not every one. The sample lists about 130,000 clones, 80% to 85% occurring once. Sequencing was performed on PBMCs. The receptors stem from a woman aged 25 to 39 in good health and CMV-seronegative.

The rearrangement joins TRBV5-1 to TRBJ1-1; 7 bases fit TRBD1. The CDR3 sequence is 12 residues long. J lost 6 bases, V lost 7 bases, and 6 bases had no gene match. CDR1 is SGHRS, CDR2 YFSETQ, per germline. The CDR3 sequence is CASGRGPAEAFF. CDR3 in DNA: TGCGCCAGCGGTAGGGGGCCCGCTGAAGCTTTCTTT.

A few counts support this clone. The chain has TRBV18 and TRBJ2-7; D perhaps matches TRBD2 (6 bases). Germline V CDR1 and CDR2: KGHSH, LQKENI. CDR3 length: 13 residues. V was cut by 3 bases and J by 7 bases, with 13 bases left in between. The CDR3 spells CASSPAGPLEQYF. CDR3 sequence (DNA): TGTGCCAGCTCACCCGCGGGGCCCCTGGAGCAGTACTTC.

The chain uses TRBV23-1 and TRBJ2-7, with a tentative D call TRBD1 (6 bases). TRBV23-1 is given ORF status, its function remaining uncertain. This CDR3 is 15 amino acids long. V was trimmed by 9 bases and J by 3 bases, leaving 21 bases between them. The CDR3 nucleotides are TGCGCCAGGGGTCAGGTGACAGGTCGATTCTACGAGCAGTACTTC. Its translation: CARGQVTGRFYEQYF.

The chain uses TRBV11-2 and TRBJ2-1; 8 bases are a match to TRBD2. After removal of 5 bases from V and 9 bases from J, the junction contained 9 bases not matched to a gene. The CDR3 extends over 14 amino acids. The germline V gene has CDR1 SGHAT and CDR2 FQNNGV. The DNA of the CDR3 is TGTGCCAGCAGCGCTCTGGCGGGAGGAAGTGAGCAGTTCTTC. This sequence encodes CASSALAGGSEQFF.

The chain employs TRBV23-1 and TRBJ1-5; D uncertain. TRBV23-1 is placed among ORFs of uncertain function. Deletions cut 0 bases from V and 6 bases from J, with 9 bases between. The length of the CDR3 is 14 residues. The CDR3 reads CASSQSGGFQPQHF. In DNA form, the CDR3 reads TGCGCCAGCAGTCAATCGGGAGGGTTTCAGCCCCAGCATTTT.

The chain is built from TRBV4-3 and TRBJ2-2; 10 nucleotides align to TRBD2. Germline assignment: CDR1 LGHNA and CDR2 YSLEER. This CDR3 has 17 residues. Losses at the gene ends were 1 base for V and 5 bases for J; bases not matched to a gene: 7. CDR3 DNA sequence: TGCGCCAGCAGCCAAGGGCTAGCGGGAGTGGGAACCGGGGAGCTGTTTTTT. Its translation is CASSQGLAGVGTGELFF.

This clone was observed once. The rearrangement joins TRBV27 to TRBJ1-1; a possible D gene is TRBD1 (6 bases). V was pared by 4 bases and J by 1 base, with 19 bases between. Germline V gene data show CDR1 as MNHEY and CDR2 as SMNVEV (reference sequence). This CDR3 has 17 amino acids. CDR3 nucleotide sequence: TGTGCCAGCAGTTCTCCCGGGACAAAACTTAGGAACACTGAAGCTTTCTTT. Its protein product is CASSSPGTKLRNTEAFF.

The V and J genes are TRBV29-1 and TRBJ2-1, with 10 nucleotides matching TRBD2. CDR1 is SQVTM, CDR2 ANQGSEA, per germline. Germline trimming cut 4 bases from V and 12 bases from J; bases unmatched to any gene: 9. The CDR3 extends over 13 amino acids. In DNA, the CDR3 is TGCAGCGTTGCGGGTAGCGGGGGGTTCGGGCAGTTCTTC. As protein: CSVAGSGGFGQFF.

The rearrangement links TRBV2 to TRBJ1-4; 9 bases line up with TRBD1. This CDR3 contains 14 residues. Germline V CDR1 and CDR2: SNHLY, FYNNEI. Losses at the gene ends were 8 bases for V and 6 bases for J; bases not matched to a gene: 7. For the CDR3, the DNA is TGTGCCAGCTCTTACAGGGGGCGGGATGAAAAACTGTTTTTT. Translating it yields CASSYRGRDEKLFF.

The gene calls are TRBV19 and TRBJ2-7; 7 bases align to TRBD2. Germline loops: CDR1 LNHDA, CDR2 SQIVND (reference sequence). Trimming at V came to 2 bases and at J to 3 bases, leaving 7 bases not matched to a gene. The CDR3 is 15 amino acids. This CDR3 reads CASSIREGGFYEQYF. The DNA of the CDR3 is TGTGCCAGTAGTATAAGGGAGGGAGGGTTCTACGAGCAGTACTTC.

The V gene is TRBV6-1, the J gene TRBJ1-2; no reliable D call. V dropped 3 bases and J dropped 8 bases, with 13 bases sitting between them. Germline V gives CDR1 MNHNS, CDR2 SASEGT. The CDR3 extends over 13 amino acids. CDR3 DNA: TGTGCCAGCAGTGATTTTGCAGGATCCGGCTACACCTTC. Protein product: CASSDFAGSGYTF.

The CDR3, as DNA: TGTGCCAGCAGCTTAGTAGGTGCGGGGTTAAGCACAGATACGCAGTATTTT. This sequence encodes CASSLVGAGLSTDTQYF. The chain recombines TRBV7-2 with TRBJ2-3; a possible D gene is TRBD2 (6 bases). CDR1 and CDR2 (germline): SGHTA, FQGNSA. V was cut by 1 base and J by 0 bases, with 14 bases left in between. The CDR3 has 17 residues.

The chain joins TRBV11-2 to TRBJ1-1; D perhaps matches TRBD1 (6 bases). Germline loops: CDR1 SGHAT, CDR2 FQNNGV. The CDR3 contains 16 residues. V lost 5 bases to trimming and J lost 5 bases, with 21 bases between them. The CDR3 DNA follows: TGTGCCAGCAGCCGCCTGGGGACATCCCCGAGGACTGAAGCTTTCTTT. Encoded protein: CASSRLGTSPRTEAFF.

The rearrangement joins TRBV18 to TRBJ2-4; no reliable D call. The germline V and J ends were trimmed by 0 bases and 0 bases, with 9 bases remaining between them. The CDR3 spans 16 residues. The germline V gene has CDR1 KGHSH and CDR2 LQKENI. CDR3: CASSPPATIAKNIQYF. The CDR3 nucleotides read TGTGCCAGCTCACCACCGGCAACTATAGCCAAAAACATTCAGTACTTC.

This clone appeared a single time. The V and J genes are TRBV14 and TRBJ1-2; 7 bases agree with TRBD1. Germline lookup yields CDR1 SGHDN and CDR2 FVKESK. V gave up 1 base and J gave up 4 bases; unmatched junction bases: 6. This CDR3 has 15 amino acids. As DNA, the CDR3 is TGTGCCAGCAGCCAAGTCCGTGGGACAGTCTATGGCTACACCTTC. Its protein product is CASSQVRGTVYGYTF. Using reference TRBV14 and TRBJ1-2 for the parts outside the CDR3, the full variable domain is EAGVTQFPSHSVIEKGQTVTLRCDPISGHDNLYWYRRVMGKEIKFLLHFVKESKQDESGMPNNRFLAERTGGTYSTLKVQPAELEDSGVYFCASSQVRGTVYGYTFGSGTRLTVV.

The V call is TRBV19, the J call TRBJ1-2; D is perhaps TRBD1 (5 bases). Trimming removed 11 bases at V and 2 bases at J, with 18 bases between. Looked up from germline, CDR1 is LNHDA and CDR2 is SQIVND (reference sequence). CDR3 length equals 14 residues. CDR3 nucleotides: TGTGCCGCCAAAGGCGGGGCCACCAACTATGGCTACACCTTC. Protein sequence: CAAKGGATNYGYTF.

This sequence joins TRBV6-1 and TRBJ1-1; possible D gene TRBD1, 5 bases. CDR1 is MNHNS, CDR2 SASEGT, per germline. Trimming removed 2 bases from V and 2 bases from J, with 12 bases in between. The CDR3 has 15 amino acids. This CDR3 is CASSEYGRTNTEAFF. CDR3 bases: TGTGCCAGCAGTGAATATGGCAGGACAAACACTGAAGCTTTCTTT.

The V and J genes are TRBV6-1 and TRBJ2-5; weak D call: TRBD2 (6 bases). Germline CDR1 reads MNHNS; CDR2 reads SASEGT. Trimming pared 1 base from V and 4 bases from J, leaving 10 bases between. This CDR3 has 14 amino acids. The CDR3 nucleotides are TGTGCCAGCAGTGAAGACGGACTAATAGAGACCCAGTACTTC. It codes for CASSEDGLIETQYF.

The J gene is TRBJ2-1, the V gene TRBV11-1; perhaps TRBD2 as D (6 bases). Germline-derived CDR1 and CDR2 are SGHAT and FQDESV (reference sequence). This CDR3 has 16 residues. V dropped 1 base and J dropped 1 base, with 11 bases sitting between them. Here the CDR3 reads CASSLEGGVSYNEQFF. The DNA of the CDR3 is TGTGCCAGCAGCTTAGAAGGAGGGGTATCCTACAATGAGCAGTTCTTC.

Turning to this clone: Distinct nucleotide sequences in the sample also encode this CDR3. V gene TRBV5-1 combines with J gene TRBJ2-7; D ambiguous. Trimming removed 2 bases at V and 0 bases at J, with 6 bases between. The CDR3 loop spans 13 amino acids. Germline CDR1 and CDR2: SGHRS and YFSETQ. CDR3 amino acids: CASSLTVSYEQYF. The CDR3 nucleotides are TGCGCCAGCAGCTTAACAGTCTCCTACGAGCAGTACTTC.

V is TRBV5-8 and J is TRBJ1-1; possible D gene TRBD1, 6 bases. Germline V lookup: CDR1 SGHTS, CDR2 YDEGEE. The V gene lost 4 bases and the J gene lost 1 base, with 17 bases spanning the gap. The CDR3 contains 16 residues. For the CDR3, the DNA is TGTGCCAGCAGCAAGGGACACATATATTCGAACACTGAAGCTTTCTTT. Translation gives CASSKGHIYSNTEAFF.

The chain recombines TRBV28 with TRBJ2-1; TRBD1 matches 12 bases. V trimming: 7 bases; J trimming: 9 bases; junction bases outside the gene matches: 10. The length of the CDR3 is 15 residues. Germline CDR1 is MDHEN and CDR2 is SYDVKM. The CDR3 here is CASTLHGTGGGEQFF. CDR3 nucleotides: TGTGCCAGCACTCTCCACGGGACAGGGGGCGGTGAGCAGTTCTTC.

The V gene is TRBV5-4, the J gene TRBJ2-3; D is undetermined. Germline V gene sequence: CDR1 SGHNT, CDR2 YYREEE (reference sequence). The CDR3 is 14 amino acids. Trimming stripped 2 bases from V and 2 bases from J, with 9 bases between. The CDR3 DNA reads TGTGCCAGCAGCTTCCGAAAGCACACAGATACGCAGTATTTT. Protein product: CASSFRKHTDTQYF.